This TCR beta chain was identified in a study of blood T cell repertoires in COVID-19. Study overall: COVID-19 samples from acute and convalescent phases originated in the United States, Italy and Spain. Nucleic acid was either cDNA or gDNA, and it came from T cells, B-cell-depleted T cells, or PBMCs.

In the original workflow: Reference gene primer amplification gave nucleated cell count estimates. Generated by immunoSEQ multiplex PCR, the TCRdb table keeps only in-frame clones and is missing some. V and J calls and clone size follow that table, whereas D and trimming were derived from the DNA. Among 200,000 or so clones listed, about 88% were seen once. J gave up 4 bases and V 2 bases, and 3 bases lay outside the gene matches. The CDR3 is 14 residues long. Germline-derived CDR1 and CDR2 are SEHNR and FQNEAQ (reference sequence). As regards this clone: Other nucleotide sequences from this sample produce the same CDR3.

This sequence was found in an older man with active or convalescent COVID-19. The material sequenced was peripheral blood. This chain joins TRBV7-9 and TRBJ2-5, with 8 bases that match TRBD2. The CDR3 sequence: CASSLPGGLETQYF. The CDR3, as DNA: TGTGCCAGCAGCTTACCGGGGGGGCTAGAGACCCAGTACTTC.